The 27 T cell receptor beta chains given below trace back to one sample, sequenced in a study of cytomegalovirus exposure and HLA in healthy donors. The PCR made use of 60 Vbeta and 13 Jbeta primers. Using immunoSEQ multiplex PCR, the repertoire was profiled, and TCRdb retains in-frame clones only, with some absent. The table records about 140,000 clones, approximately 80% of them present only once. Source material: PBMCs. The receptors were sampled from a man aged 50-60 years in good health and CMV-seronegative.

V usage is TRBV5-8 and J usage is TRBJ2-1, with D possibly TRBD2 on 5 matching bases. The germline V gene encodes CDR1 SGHTS and CDR2 YDEGEE. The length of the CDR3 is 13 residues. With 3 bases removed from V and 8 bases from J, the gap between germline ends came to 12 bases. This CDR3 is CASSSFELDEQFF. The CDR3 nucleotides are TGTGCCAGCAGCTCTTTCGAACTAGATGAGCAGTTCTTC. The entire variable domain, with the rest obtained from reference TRBV5-8 and TRBJ2-1, is as follows: EAGVTQSPTHLIKTRGQQATLRCSPISGHTSVYWYQQALGLGLQFLLWYDEGEERNRGNFPPRFSGRQFPNYSSELNVNALELEDSALYLCASSSFELDEQFFGPGTRLTVL.

V gene TRBV4-1 combines with J gene TRBJ2-1, with D possibly matching TRBD2 (6 bases). Trimming pared 2 bases from V and 5 bases from J, leaving 10 bases between. Germline lookup yields CDR1 MGHRA and CDR2 YSYEKL. The CDR3 length is 14 residues. The CDR3 DNA sequence: TGCGCCAGCAGCCAACTAGCGCCCAACAATGAGCAGTTCTTC. Translated: CASSQLAPNNEQFF.

This chain connects TRBV30 to TRBJ1-2, with a possible D match to TRBD1 (5 bases). The germline V gene has CDR1 GTSNPN and CDR2 SVGIG (reference sequence). V lost 7 bases and J lost 0, with 12 bases in between. There are 13 residues in the CDR3. In DNA form, the CDR3 reads TGTGCCTCCTCGCGACAGTCTAACTATGGCTACACCTTC. Translated, it gives CASSRQSNYGYTF.

The rearrangement uses TRBV30 and TRBJ2-3; 8 bases match TRBD1. This CDR3 has 15 amino acids. Germline V gives CDR1 GTSNPN, CDR2 SVGIG (reference sequence). The J segment lost 4 bases and the V segment lost 5 bases, leaving 11 bases of the junction unmatched. The CDR3 protein is CAWGSTGGRPDTQYF. DNA for the CDR3: TGTGCCTGGGGTTCTACAGGGGGTCGGCCAGATACGCAGTATTTT. Drawing the rest from reference TRBV30 and TRBJ2-3, the complete variable domain is SQTIHQWPATLVQPVGSPLSLECTVEGTSNPNLYWYRQAAGRGLQLLFYSVGIGQISSEVPQNLSASRPQDRQFILSSKKLLLSDSGFYLCAWGSTGGRPDTQYFGPGTRLTVL.

A single count supports this clone. The J gene is TRBJ1-1, the V gene TRBV18; D is perhaps TRBD1 (5 bases). V gave up 3 bases and J gave up 1 base, with 6 bases separating them. CDR1 and CDR2 (germline): KGHSH, LQKENI. The CDR3 is 13 amino acids. As DNA, the CDR3 is TGTGCCAGCTCACCGGGGGGGAACACTGAAGCTTTCTTT. Amino acid sequence: CASSPGGNTEAFF.

Regarding this clone: One end of the junction fails to match germline, which may point to a read error. The rearrangement uses TRBV7-9 and TRBJ2-1, with D tentatively TRBD1 (7 bases). Germline V gene data show CDR1 as SEHNR and CDR2 as FQNEAQ (reference sequence). CDR3 length: 12 amino acids. The CDR3 DNA follows: TGTTCCAGCAGGGGGACTTCTCGTGAGCAGTTCTTC. Translating gives CSSRGTSREQFF.

V usage is TRBV18 and J usage is TRBJ2-5; tentatively, D is TRBD1 (5 bases). CDR3 length: 13 residues. The V and J ends lost 2 bases and 2 bases respectively, with 6 bases between them. CDR1 and CDR2 from the germline V gene are KGHSH and LQKENI. For the CDR3, the DNA is TGTGCCAGCTCACCAGCAGGGCAAGAGACCCAGTACTTC. Amino acid sequence: CASSPAGQETQYF.

CDR3 loop: CASSPRTENEKLFF. CDR3 DNA sequence: TGTGCCAGCTCACCTAGGACAGAGAATGAAAAACTGTTTTTT. The chain joins TRBV18 to TRBJ1-4; maybe TRBD1 (6 bases). CDR1 KGHSH and CDR2 LQKENI come from the germline V gene. This CDR3 is 14 amino acids long. V was shortened by 3 bases and J by 5 bases, with 10 bases between the two germline ends.

The CDR3 bases are TGTGCCAGCAGTGACTCGAGTACAGGGGGCTCACCCCTCCACTTT. Translating it yields CASSDSSTGGSPLHF. The chain employs TRBV6-4 and TRBJ1-6; 9 bases agree with TRBD1. Germline loops: CDR1 MRHNA, CDR2 SNTAGT. This CDR3 comprises 15 residues. The V and J ends lost 0 bases and 10 bases, in that order; junction bases with no gene match: 4.

The V call is TRBV6-1, the J call TRBJ2-6; TRBD1 is a possible D gene (6 bases). The germline CDR1 and CDR2 sequences are MNHNS and SASEGT. V lost 7 bases and J lost 3, with 13 bases in between. The CDR3 length is 15 residues. The CDR3 coding sequence is TGTGCCAGCAACGTGGGGGCGCTTGGGGCCAACGTCCTGACTTTC. Its translation: CASNVGALGANVLTF.

The chain employs TRBV28 and TRBJ2-7; 7 bases are shared with TRBD2. The CDR3 length is 14 residues. Unmatched junction bases numbered 11, after V lost 6 bases and J lost 6 bases. CDR1 and CDR2 from the germline V gene are MDHEN and SYDVKM. The DNA of the CDR3 is TGTGCCAGCAGGGTAGGCGGGGGAGGGATCGAGCAGTACTTC. It is translated as CASRVGGGGIEQYF.

The rearrangement uses TRBV18 and TRBJ2-7; TRBD1 might be the D (5 bases). Trimming left V 3 bases short and J 3 bases short, with 12 bases between. Germline CDR1 KGHSH, CDR2 LQKENI. The CDR3 has 14 residues. The CDR3 spells CASSPTAPVYEQYF. The CDR3 region has the DNA TGTGCCAGCTCACCGACAGCCCCTGTCTACGAGCAGTACTTC.

The chain is built from TRBV6-5 and TRBJ1-1; D is ambiguous. CDR3 length: 14 residues. Trimming took 4 bases from V and 2 from J, leaving 11 bases between them. Germline V CDR1 and CDR2: MNHEY, SVGAGI. CDR3 in amino acids: CASSSPGGNTEAFF. DNA for the CDR3: TGTGCCAGCAGTTCCCCGGGAGGTAACACTGAAGCTTTCTTT.

CDR3 sequence: CASSPSTGNIVYF. DNA of the CDR3: TGTGCCAGCTCACCATCGACAGGGAACATTGTGTACTTC. The rearrangement joins TRBV18 to TRBJ2-7; TRBD1 agrees at 7 bases. Per germline, CDR1 KGHSH and CDR2 LQKENI. This CDR3 comprises 13 residues. After removal of 2 bases from V and 12 bases from J, the junction contained 10 bases not matched to a gene.

This chain connects TRBV6-1 to TRBJ1-1; no firm D call. This CDR3 is built from 14 residues. The V gene lost 5 bases and the J gene lost 1 base, with 11 bases spanning the gap. Germline CDR1 is MNHNS and CDR2 is SASEGT. The CDR3 DNA reads TGTGCCAGCAGTCCGCCGGGAGAGAACACTGAAGCTTTCTTT. Its protein is CASSPPGENTEAFF.

This chain uses TRBV28 with TRBJ1-1; D gene unclear. Germline V gives CDR1 MDHEN, CDR2 SYDVKM. V was pared by 4 bases and J by 7 bases, with 7 bases between. The CDR3 spans 11 residues. The CDR3 region has the DNA TGTGCCAGCAGTTCCCAATGTGAAGCTTTCTTT. Its translation: CASSSQCEAFF.

This clone has a handful of counts. The chain has TRBV21-1 and TRBJ1-4. TRBV21-1 is flagged as a pseudogene. The CDR3 is made up of 24 amino acids. The DNA of the CDR3 is TGTGCCAGCAGCAAAGTTTGGGGAGGGTTTGCCGTCGTTTACAACAACCCGAGGGATGAAAAACTGTTTTTT. Encoded protein: CASSKVWGGFAVVYNNPRDEKLFF.

This CDR3 reads CASSPYQPQHF. CDR3 DNA: TGTGCCAGCAGCCCCTATCAGCCCCAGCATTTT. This sequence joins TRBV5-6 and TRBJ1-5; D not certain. The CDR3 sequence is 11 residues long. Per germline, CDR1 SGHDT and CDR2 YYEEEE. The ends were cut back, 4 bases at V and 5 bases at J, with 4 bases in the middle.

Concerning this clone itself: Other DNA sequences in the sample encode the same CDR3. V is TRBV27 and J is TRBJ2-1; D gene uncertain. V was clipped by 2 bases and J by 6 bases, with 8 bases between them. The germline gives CDR1 MNHEY, CDR2 SMNVEV (reference sequence). This CDR3 spans 13 amino acids. The CDR3 sequence is CASSLAGGNEQFF. The CDR3 DNA reads TGTGCCAGCAGTTTAGCCGGCGGCAATGAGCAGTTCTTC.

J is TRBJ1-1 and V is TRBV7-2, with D unclear. The CDR3 spans 14 residues. The V end was cut by 2 bases, the J end by 0 bases, with 7 bases between. Per the germline V gene, CDR1 is SGHTA and CDR2 is FQGNSA. The CDR3 protein is CASSLPGLNTEAFF. The DNA for the CDR3 is TGTGCCAGCAGCTTACCAGGATTGAACACTGAAGCTTTCTTT.

This clone was picked up one time. The chain recombines TRBV5-1 with TRBJ1-6; D uncertain. Trimming took off 4 bases at V and 9 bases at J, with 20 bases between the two ends. This CDR3 comprises 16 residues. Germline V gene data show CDR1 as SGHRS and CDR2 as YFSETQ. In DNA form, the CDR3 reads TGCGCCAGCAGCATGACGGGAACCGACCCGTTTTCACCCCTCCACTTT. This codes for CASSMTGTDPFSPLHF.

This clone has only one observation. The chain combines TRBV11-3 with TRBJ1-1; TRBD1 aligns across 7 bases. This CDR3 comprises 15 residues. CDR1 SGHNT and CDR2 YENEEA come from the germline V gene. V gave up 4 bases and J gave up 1 base; unmatched junction bases: 6. The DNA for the CDR3 is TGTGCCAGCAGCTCCGGACAGGAGTCGAACACTGAAGCTTTCTTT. Translating it yields CASSSGQESNTEAFF.

This clone is a singleton in its sample. The chain uses TRBV28 and TRBJ1-2; D ambiguous. The germline V gene encodes CDR1 MDHEN and CDR2 SYDVKM. The CDR3 sequence is 12 residues long. V was clipped by 3 bases and J by 8 bases, with 10 bases between them. For the CDR3, the DNA is TGTGCCAGCAGTTTGCGGGTGGAGGGCTACACCTTC. It specifies CASSLRVEGYTF.

V and J are TRBV6-5 and TRBJ2-1; D gene uncertain. Germline values: CDR1 MNHEY, CDR2 SVGAGI. The germline V and J ends were trimmed by 0 bases and 2 bases, with 5 bases remaining between them. The CDR3 contains 14 residues. Here the CDR3 reads CASSYSPAYNEQFF. The CDR3 coding sequence is TGTGCCAGCAGTTACTCTCCAGCCTACAATGAGCAGTTCTTC.

V is TRBV5-1 and J is TRBJ1-2, with 10 bases identical to TRBD1. Germline CDR1 reads SGHRS; CDR2 reads YFSETQ. The V segment lost 4 bases and the J segment 6 bases; nucleotides outside the gene matches: 9. This CDR3 spans 15 amino acids. The CDR3 loop reads CASSPPGQGSDGYTF. In nucleotides, the CDR3 is TGCGCCAGCAGCCCACCGGGACAGGGGTCGGATGGCTACACCTTC.

This clone appeared once. This sequence joins TRBV11-3 and TRBJ2-2; D is perhaps TRBD2 (5 bases). Trimming took off 2 bases at V and 3 bases at J, with 10 bases between the two ends. The germline V gene encodes CDR1 SGHNT and CDR2 YENEEA. This CDR3 is 15 amino acids long. The CDR3 loop is CASSLSVGDTGELFF. CDR3 coding DNA: TGTGCCAGCAGCTTATCTGTGGGAGACACCGGGGAGCTGTTTTTT. Full variable domain (rest looked up from reference TRBV11-3 and TRBJ2-2): EAGVVQSPRYKIIEKKQPVAFWCNPISGHNTLYWYLQNLGQGPELLIRYENEEAVDDSQLPKDRFSAERLKGVDSTLKIQPAELGDSAVYLCASSLSVGDTGELFFGEGSRLTVL.

A single count supports this clone. The chain carries TRBV19 and TRBJ1-1; 7 bases fit TRBD1. The V gene end was trimmed by 10 bases and the J gene end by 4 bases; junction bases not matched to a gene: 12. CDR1 is LNHDA and CDR2 is SQIVND in the germline V gene (reference sequence). The CDR3 has 14 residues. The CDR3 here is CATTLGQDRTEAFF. The CDR3 region has the DNA TGTGCCACAACTCTTGGACAGGATCGCACTGAAGCTTTCTTT.